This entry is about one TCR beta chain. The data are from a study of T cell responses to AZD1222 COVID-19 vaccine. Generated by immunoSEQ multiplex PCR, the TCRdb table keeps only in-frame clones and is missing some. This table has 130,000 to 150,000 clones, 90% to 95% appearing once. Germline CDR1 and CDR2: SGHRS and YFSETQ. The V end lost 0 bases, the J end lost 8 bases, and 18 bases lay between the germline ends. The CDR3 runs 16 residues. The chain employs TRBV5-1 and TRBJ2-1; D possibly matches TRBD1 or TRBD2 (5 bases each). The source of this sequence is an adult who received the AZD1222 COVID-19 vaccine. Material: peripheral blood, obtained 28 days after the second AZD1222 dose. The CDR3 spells CASSLVGVGNIDEQFF. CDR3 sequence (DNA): TGCGCCAGCAGCTTGGTGGGGGTAGGGAATATCGATGAGCAGTTCTTC.